What follows describes a single TCR beta chain. Its binding antigen is unknown. Per-nucleotide qualities are absent, and no much larger clonotype sits a single base away. The CDR3 regions of human TCRbeta chains were subjected to immunosequencing. In the authors' own workflow: Repertoire TCRs were checked for matches against a reference library of SARS-CoV-2-specific TCRs that had been generated using the MIRA antigen-specificity platform. Breadth was defined as the fraction of unique TCRs that were SARS-CoV-2-associated, and depth was defined as the fraction of total T cells that were SARS-CoV-2-associated. Using the MIRA data, each spike-specific TCR was assigned both to the spike region to which the TCR was reactive and to a CD4 or CD8 class. Log10-transformed breadth and depth values were compared by one-way ANOVA with Sidak's multiple comparisons tests. Held by TCRdb, this immuneACCESS table contains in-frame sequences only and omits some clones. Under half of the omission traces to an unresolved V gene where checked; the cause of the rest is unknown. The V and J calls and clone size are taken from that table; D and trimming were inferred from the DNA. The table for this sample lists 150,000 to 200,000 clones; 88% of them were counted only once. Roughly a quarter of the sample lies in the top ten.

Taken with the paper, the label for time point translates to: about 28 days (+/-7) after the second vaccine dose. AZD1222 recipients whose second dose came at about 4 weeks and those whose second dose came at about 12 weeks were combined into one group, since spike-specific TCR depth and breadth did not differ between the two schedules. The vaccinee samples were drawn from two UK trials, COV001 and COV002, one of which was a single-blind randomized controlled phase 2/3 trial testing AZD1222 (ChAdOx1 nCoV-19) in healthy adults. For TCRbeta chain sequencing, PBMC samples were collected from trial participants at day 0 and at day 28 after the second dose. The data originate from a study of T cell responses to AZD1222 COVID-19 vaccine (dated by TCRdb to about 2021). Looking at the study overall: TCR sequencing covered some 250 trial participants: 200 to 210 given two doses of AZD1222 and about 26 given two doses of MenACWY control vaccine. Trial participants were enrolled by age into 18-55, 56-69 and 70-plus year subgroups, with around 150, 28 and 57 TCR-sequenced participants respectively. General findings and caveats noted by the study authors: Spike-specific TCR breadth and depth rose significantly after two AZD1222 doses compared with day 0 and with MenACWY recipients. Reportedly, close to half of the unique spike-specific TCRs recognized epitopes lying outside the regions that are mutated in the B.1.351 and B.1.1.7 variants. Participants were mostly white British, with more females than males. The authors suggested clonal diversity may have been underestimated. The whole spike protein was spanned by vaccine-associated CD4 TCRs, and dominant responses were seen in regions 160-218 and 743-854. Conclusions about previously exposed vaccinees are limited, since just a handful of AZD1222 recipients were seropositive for SARS-CoV-2 at baseline. The 56-69-year group was small, and its depth increase did not reach significance, likely because of low power. No day 14 peak-response samples were available, so repertoires were characterized only after the peak T cell response.

The V end loses 1 base and the J end loses 10 bases, and a stretch of 11 bases separates them. The germline V gene (reference sequence) gives CDR1 as LNHDA and CDR2 as SQIVND. From its cysteine to its phenylalanine, the CDR3 spans 13 amino acids. Only CDR3 DNA remains: 39 bases, in frame from the first base. The rearranged chain carries TRBV19 and TRBJ2-1, with an unclear D gene assignment. The origin of this receptor is an adult who received the AZD1222 COVID-19 vaccine. This sample comprised peripheral blood, obtained 28 days after the second AZD1222 dose. The CDR3 reads as follows: CASSIGPPEEQFF. The bases read TGTGCCAGTAGTATAGGGCCACCTGAGGAGCAGTTCTTC.